In this sample, the clone carrying this TCR beta chain turned up once. This specimen comes from a study of blood T cell repertoires in COVID-19. On the study more broadly: Collection of acute and convalescent COVID-19 samples took place in the United States, Italy and Spain. The cDNA or gDNA used as material had been derived from T cells, B-cell-depleted T cells, or PBMCs.

Original analysis: Nucleated cell counts were estimated from reference gene primer amplification. Assay: immunoSEQ multiplex PCR; the TCRdb copy retains only in-frame clones and omits some. The V and J calls and the clone size are those of that table, but D and trimming were determined from the DNA. Of 250,000 or so clones listed, 75% to 90% are singletons. The sample was peripheral blood. The receptor comes from a woman aged 40 to 50 who had recovered from COVID-19.

Here the CDR3 DNA reads TGTGCCAGCAGTGAACAGAAAAGCTCCTACGAGCAGTACTTC. The encoded protein is CASSEQKSSYEQYF. V and J are TRBV6-1 and TRBJ2-7; D not resolved. Germline-derived CDR1 and CDR2 are MNHNS and SASEGT. V was pared by 2 bases and J by 0 bases, with 8 bases between. The CDR3 runs to 14 residues.